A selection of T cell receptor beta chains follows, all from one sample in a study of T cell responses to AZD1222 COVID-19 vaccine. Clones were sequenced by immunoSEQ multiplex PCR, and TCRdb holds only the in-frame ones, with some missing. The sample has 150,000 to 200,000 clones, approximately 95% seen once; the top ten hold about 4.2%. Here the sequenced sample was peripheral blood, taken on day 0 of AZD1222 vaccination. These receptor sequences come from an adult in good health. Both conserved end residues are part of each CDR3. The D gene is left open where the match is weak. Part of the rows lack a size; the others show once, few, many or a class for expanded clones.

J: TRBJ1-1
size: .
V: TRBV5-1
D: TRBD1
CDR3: CASSGTGGVFEAFF
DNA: TGCGCCAGCAGCGGGACAGGGGGCGTCTTTGAAGCTTTCTTT

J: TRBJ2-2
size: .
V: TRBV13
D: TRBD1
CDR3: CASSSDRANTGELFF
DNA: TGTGCCAGCAGCTCGGACAGGGCGAACACCGGGGAGCTGTTTTTT

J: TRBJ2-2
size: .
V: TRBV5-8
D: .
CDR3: CASSGPSRANTGELFF
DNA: TGTGCCAGCAGCGGCCCATCGCGGGCGAACACCGGGGAGCTGTTTTTT

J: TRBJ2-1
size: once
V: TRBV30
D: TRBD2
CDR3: CAWSSKLAGGGNEQFF
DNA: TGTGCCTGGAGTTCGAAATTAGCGGGAGGAGGCAATGAGCAGTTCTTC

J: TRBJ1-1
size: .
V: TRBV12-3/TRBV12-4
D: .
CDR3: CASSQGWNTEAFF
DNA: TGTGCCAGCAGCCAGGGTTGGAACACTGAAGCTTTCTTT

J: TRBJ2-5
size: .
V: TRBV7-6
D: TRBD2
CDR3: CASSLVAGGSETQYF
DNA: TGTGCCAGCAGCTTAGTAGCGGGGGGGTCGGAGACCCAGTACTTC

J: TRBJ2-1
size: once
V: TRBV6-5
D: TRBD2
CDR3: CASTPRRGALNEQFF
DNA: TGTGCCAGCACCCCTCGGCGGGGGGCCCTCAATGAGCAGTTCTTC

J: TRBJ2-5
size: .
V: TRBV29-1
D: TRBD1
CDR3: CSVARDSRETQYF
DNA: TGCAGCGTGGCGAGGGACAGCCGGGAGACCCAGTACTTC

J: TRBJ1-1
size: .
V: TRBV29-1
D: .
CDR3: CSVDARTEAFF
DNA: TGCAGCGTTGACGCGAGAACTGAAGCTTTCTTT

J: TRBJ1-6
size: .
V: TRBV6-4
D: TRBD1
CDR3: CASSDRPGQTIRSLHF
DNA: TGTGCCAGCAGTGACAGGCCGGGACAGACGATTAGATCCCTCCACTTT

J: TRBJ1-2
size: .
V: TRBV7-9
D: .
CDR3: CASSGSREPIYGYTF
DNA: TGTGCCAGCAGCGGAAGCAGGGAACCCATATATGGCTACACCTTC

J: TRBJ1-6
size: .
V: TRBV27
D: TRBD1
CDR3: CASSLRQGEGSPLHF
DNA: TGTGCCAGCAGTTTGAGACAGGGGGAAGGATCACCCCTCCACTTT

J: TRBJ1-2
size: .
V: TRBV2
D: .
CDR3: CASSRHPRQSYGYTF
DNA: TGTGCCAGCAGTCGACACCCGAGACAGTCCTATGGCTACACCTTC

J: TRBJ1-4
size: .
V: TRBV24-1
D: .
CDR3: CAISPDEKLFF
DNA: TGTGCCATTTCCCCAGATGAAAAACTGTTTTTT

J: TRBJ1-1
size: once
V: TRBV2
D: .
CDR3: CASSAQGYNTEAFF
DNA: TGTGCCAGCAGTGCCCAGGGTTATAACACTGAAGCTTTCTTT

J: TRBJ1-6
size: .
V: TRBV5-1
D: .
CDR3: CASSFQGNNSPLHF
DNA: TGCGCCAGCAGCTTTCAGGGTAATAATTCACCCCTCCACTTT

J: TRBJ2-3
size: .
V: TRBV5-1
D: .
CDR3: CASSGQGGTDTQYF
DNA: TGCGCCAGCAGCGGACAGGGAGGGACAGATACGCAGTATTTT

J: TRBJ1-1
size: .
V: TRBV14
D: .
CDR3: CASSPLGSLNTEAFF
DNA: TGTGCCAGCAGCCCCCTTGGATCCTTGAACACTGAAGCTTTCTTT

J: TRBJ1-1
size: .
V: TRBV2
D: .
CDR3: CASSFGTPNQGTEAFF
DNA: TGTGCCAGCAGCTTTGGGACGCCGAACCAGGGCACTGAAGCTTTCTTT

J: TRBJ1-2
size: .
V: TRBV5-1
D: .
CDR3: CASSLDPGANYGYTF
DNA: TGCGCCAGCAGCTTGGATCCGGGGGCTAACTATGGCTACACCTTC

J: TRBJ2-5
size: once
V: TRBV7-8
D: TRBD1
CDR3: CASTPPGQAIETQYF
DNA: TGTGCCAGCACCCCCCCGGGACAGGCGATAGAGACCCAGTACTTC

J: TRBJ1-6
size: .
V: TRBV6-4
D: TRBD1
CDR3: CASSTGTEVSPLHF
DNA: TGTGCCAGCAGCACCGGGACAGAGGTATCACCCCTCCACTTT

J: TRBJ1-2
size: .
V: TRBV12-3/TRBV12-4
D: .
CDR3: CASSRGDYGYTF
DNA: TGTGCCAGCAGTCGAGGCGATTATGGCTACACCTTC

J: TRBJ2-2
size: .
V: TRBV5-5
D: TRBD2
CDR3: CASITPGLATKNTGELFF
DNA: TGTGCCAGCATCACTCCGGGACTAGCGACCAAGAACACCGGGGAGCTGTTTTTT

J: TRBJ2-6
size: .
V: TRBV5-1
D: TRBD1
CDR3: CASHDRGPGANVLTF
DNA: TGCGCCAGCCACGACAGGGGGCCTGGGGCCAACGTCCTGACTTTC

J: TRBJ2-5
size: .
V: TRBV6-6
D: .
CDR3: CASSPLQETQYF
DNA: TGTGCCAGCAGTCCCCTCCAAGAGACCCAGTACTTC

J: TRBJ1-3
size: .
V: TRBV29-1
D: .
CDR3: CSVWRQSSGNTIYF
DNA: TGCAGCGTCTGGCGGCAGAGCTCTGGAAACACCATATATTTT

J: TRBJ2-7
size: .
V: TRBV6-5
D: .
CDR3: CASSLGTVPSYEQYF
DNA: TGTGCCAGCAGCCTTGGGACGGTCCCGTCCTACGAGCAGTACTTC

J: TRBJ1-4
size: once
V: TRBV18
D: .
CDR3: CASSPRRVQDNEKLFF
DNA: TGTGCCAGCTCACCACGGAGGGTGCAGGATAATGAAAAACTGTTTTTT

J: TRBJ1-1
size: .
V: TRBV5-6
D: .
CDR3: CASSFRRTNMNTEAFF
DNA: TGTGCCAGCAGCTTCAGACGTACTAACATGAACACTGAAGCTTTCTTT

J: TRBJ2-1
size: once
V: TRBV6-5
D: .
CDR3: CASSFRAEGEQFF
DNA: TGTGCCAGCAGCTTCAGGGCGGAGGGTGAGCAGTTCTTC

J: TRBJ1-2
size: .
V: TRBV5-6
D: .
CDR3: CASSLWQGALLGGYTF
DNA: TGTGCCAGCAGCTTGTGGCAGGGCGCTCTCTTAGGTGGCTACACCTTC

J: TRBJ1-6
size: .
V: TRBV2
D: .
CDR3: CASSEVANSPLHF
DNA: TGTGCCAGCAGTGAGGTAGCAAATTCACCCCTCCACTTT

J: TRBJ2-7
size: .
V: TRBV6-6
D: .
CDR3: CASSRGQGAERGDFYEQYF
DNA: TGTGCCAGCAGTCGTGGACAGGGAGCGGAGCGGGGAGACTTCTACGAGCAGTACTTC

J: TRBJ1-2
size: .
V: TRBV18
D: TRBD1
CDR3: CASSPLRQGAVYGYTF
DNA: TGTGCCAGCTCACCACTTCGACAGGGAGCGGTGTATGGCTACACCTTC

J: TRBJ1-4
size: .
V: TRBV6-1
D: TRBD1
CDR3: CASSDWEGTGIAWDEKLFF
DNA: TGTGCCAGCAGTGATTGGGAGGGGACAGGGATAGCGTGGGATGAAAAACTGTTTTTT

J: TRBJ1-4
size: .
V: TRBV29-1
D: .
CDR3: CSVADEKLFF
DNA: TGCAGCGTTGCTGATGAAAAACTGTTTTTT

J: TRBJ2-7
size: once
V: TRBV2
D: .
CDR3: CASSGTSYEQYF
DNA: TGTGCCAGCAGCGGGACTTCCTACGAGCAGTACTTC

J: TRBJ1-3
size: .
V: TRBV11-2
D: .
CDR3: CASSSTAVHGNTIYF
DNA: TGTGCCAGCAGCTCGACAGCGGTCCATGGAAACACCATATATTTT

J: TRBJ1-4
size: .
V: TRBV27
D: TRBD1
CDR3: CASTWGTGRKFEKLFF
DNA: TGTGCCAGCACCTGGGGGACAGGGAGGAAGTTTGAAAAACTGTTTTTT

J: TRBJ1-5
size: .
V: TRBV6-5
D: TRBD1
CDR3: CASSLQGSNQPQHF
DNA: TGTGCCAGCAGTCTACAGGGGAGCAATCAGCCCCAGCATTTT

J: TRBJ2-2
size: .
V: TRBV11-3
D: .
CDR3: CASSSRAGELFF
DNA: TGTGCCAGCAGCTCCAGAGCAGGGGAGCTGTTTTTT

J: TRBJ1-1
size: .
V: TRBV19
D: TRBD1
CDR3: CASSITGATEAFF
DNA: TGTGCCAGTAGTATAACAGGGGCCACTGAAGCTTTCTTT

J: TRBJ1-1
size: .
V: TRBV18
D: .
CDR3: CASSPPADGQSEAFF
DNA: TGTGCCAGCTCACCACCGGCCGATGGACAGTCTGAAGCTTTCTTT

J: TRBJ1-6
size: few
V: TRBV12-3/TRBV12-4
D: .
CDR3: CASSLAGSPLHF
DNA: TGTGCCAGCAGTTTAGCCGGCTCACCCCTCCACTTT

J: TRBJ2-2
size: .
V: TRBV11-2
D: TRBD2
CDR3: CASSLTSGTGELFF
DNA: TGTGCCAGCAGCTTGACTAGCGGGACCGGGGAGCTGTTTTTT

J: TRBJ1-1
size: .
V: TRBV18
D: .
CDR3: CASSPPGEDRYTEAFF
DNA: TGTGCCAGCTCACCACCCGGGGAGGACAGATACACTGAAGCTTTCTTT

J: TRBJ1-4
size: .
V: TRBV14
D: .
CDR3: CASSSIGSSNEKLFF
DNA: TGTGCCAGCAGCTCAATCGGGTCTTCTAATGAAAAACTGTTTTTT